The rows below give T cell receptor beta chains drawn from one sample of a study of shared clonotypes between healthy human individuals. Libraries were prepared by immunoSEQ multiplex PCR; TCRdb keeps only in-frame clonotypes and omits some of them. The sample shows a few million clones, about 94% of them seen only once. The sample comprised naive CD8+ T cells from PBMCs. The receptors were gathered from a man in his late teens or twenties in good health. Some clones in this sample may be carry-over from other donors' samples. Both conserved end residues are part of each CDR3.

TRBV7-9	TRBJ2-1	CASSPPVAGGEQFF
TRBV4-1	TRBJ2-1	CASSQKTGLSYNEQFF
TRBV27	TRBJ1-4	CASSWVGGNEKLFF
TRBV19	TRBJ1-3	CASSIGGNSGNTIYF
TRBV9	TRBJ2-2	CASSQGTGELFF
TRBV29-1	TRBJ2-7	CSVEDFLAGTSYEQYF
TRBV7-9	TRBJ2-1	CASNEPALAGDYNEQFF
TRBV11-2	TRBJ2-7	CASSGGTPEQYF
TRBV27	TRBJ1-1	CASSLERGAGTEAFF
TRBV7-9	TRBJ2-3	CASSPAPLAGASTDTQYF
TRBV5-1	TRBJ2-7	CASSPQTSYEQYF
TRBV19	TRBJ2-2	CASRGWRARSTGELFF
TRBV27	TRBJ2-1	CASSTDGAYNEQFF
TRBV27	TRBJ2-7	CASSSRRTGLSYEQYF
TRBV7-8	TRBJ1-4	CASSFRGAGEKLFF
TRBV28	TRBJ1-2	CASSETKGFYGYTF
TRBV5-1	TRBJ2-2	CASSVTLGELFF
TRBV5-1	TRBJ2-3	CASSPQDGRPGDTQYF
TRBV28	TRBJ2-1	CASSLSYRVSYNEQFF
TRBV28	TRBJ2-5	CASSWGLAGPNGQETQYF
TRBV6-5	TRBJ2-7	CASSYLGQGAYEQYF
TRBV2	TRBJ2-7	CASSPLAGGPDEQYF
TRBV10-3	TRBJ2-7	CAIGPAGVNEQYF